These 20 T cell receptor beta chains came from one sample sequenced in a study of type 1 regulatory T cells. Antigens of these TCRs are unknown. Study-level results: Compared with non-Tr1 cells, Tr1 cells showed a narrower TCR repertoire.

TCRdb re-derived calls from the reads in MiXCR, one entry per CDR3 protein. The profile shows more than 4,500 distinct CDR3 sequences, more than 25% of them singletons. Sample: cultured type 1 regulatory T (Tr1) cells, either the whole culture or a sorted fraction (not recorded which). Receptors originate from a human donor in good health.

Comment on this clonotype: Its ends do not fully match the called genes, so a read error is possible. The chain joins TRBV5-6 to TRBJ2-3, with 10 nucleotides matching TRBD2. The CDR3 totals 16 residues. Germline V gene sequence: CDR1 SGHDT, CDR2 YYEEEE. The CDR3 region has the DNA TGTGTCAGCACGCGAAGCGGGGGGGCCATGACAGATACGCAGTATTTT. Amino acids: CVSTRSGGAMTDTQYF.

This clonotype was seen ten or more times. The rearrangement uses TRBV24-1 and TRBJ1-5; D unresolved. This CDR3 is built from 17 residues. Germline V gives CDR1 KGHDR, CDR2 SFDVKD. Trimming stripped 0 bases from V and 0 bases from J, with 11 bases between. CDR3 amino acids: CATSDLHRIDSNQPQHF. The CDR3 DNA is TGTGCCACCAGTGATTTGCACCGAATCGATAGCAATCAGCCCCAGCATTTT.

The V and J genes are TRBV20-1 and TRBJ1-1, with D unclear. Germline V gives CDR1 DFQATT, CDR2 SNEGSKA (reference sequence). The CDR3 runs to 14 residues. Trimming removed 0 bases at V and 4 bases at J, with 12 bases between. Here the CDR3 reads CSARDGKGSTEAFF. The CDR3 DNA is TGCAGTGCTAGAGATGGTAAGGGAAGCACTGAAGCTTTCTTT.

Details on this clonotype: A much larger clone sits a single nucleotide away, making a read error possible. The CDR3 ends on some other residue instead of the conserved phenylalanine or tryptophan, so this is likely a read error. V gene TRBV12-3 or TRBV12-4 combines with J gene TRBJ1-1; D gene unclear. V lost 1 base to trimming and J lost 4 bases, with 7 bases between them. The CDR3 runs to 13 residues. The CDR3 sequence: CASSLGAGTEAFL. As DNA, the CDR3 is TGTGCCAGCAGTTTAGGGGCAGGCACTGAAGCTTTCCTT.

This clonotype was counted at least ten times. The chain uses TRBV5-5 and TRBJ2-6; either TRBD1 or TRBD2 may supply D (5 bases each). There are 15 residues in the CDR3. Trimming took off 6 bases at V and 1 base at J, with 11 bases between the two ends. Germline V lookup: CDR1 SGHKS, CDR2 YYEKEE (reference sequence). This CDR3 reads CASMSWGSGANVLTF. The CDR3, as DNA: TGTGCCAGCATGTCCTGGGGGTCTGGGGCCAACGTCCTGACTTTC.

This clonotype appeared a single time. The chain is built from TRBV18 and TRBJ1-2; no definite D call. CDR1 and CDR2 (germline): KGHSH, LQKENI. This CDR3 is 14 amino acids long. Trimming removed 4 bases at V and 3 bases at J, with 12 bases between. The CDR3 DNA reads TGTGCCAGCTCACGGGGAGGGTTTGACTATGGCTACACCTTC. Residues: CASSRGGFDYGYTF.

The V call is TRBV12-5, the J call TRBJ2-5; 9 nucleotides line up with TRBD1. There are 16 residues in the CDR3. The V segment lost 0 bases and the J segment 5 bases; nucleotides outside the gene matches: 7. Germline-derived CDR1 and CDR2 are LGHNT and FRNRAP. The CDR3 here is CASGLVRTGVGETQYF. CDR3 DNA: TGTGCTAGTGGTTTGGTACGGACAGGGGTCGGTGAGACCCAGTACTTC. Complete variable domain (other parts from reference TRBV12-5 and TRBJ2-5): DARVTQTPRHKVTEMGQEVTMRCQPILGHNTVFWYRQTMMQGLELLAYFRNRAPLDDSGMPKDRFSAEMPDATLATLKIQPSEPRDSAVYFCASGLVRTGVGETQYFGPGTRLLVL.

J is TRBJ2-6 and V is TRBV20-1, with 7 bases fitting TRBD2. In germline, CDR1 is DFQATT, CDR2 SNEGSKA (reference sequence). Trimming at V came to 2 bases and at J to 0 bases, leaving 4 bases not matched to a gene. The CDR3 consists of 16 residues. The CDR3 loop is CSARMGRGSGANVLTF. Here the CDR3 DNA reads TGCAGTGCTAGAATGGGGAGGGGCTCTGGGGCCAACGTCCTGACTTTC.

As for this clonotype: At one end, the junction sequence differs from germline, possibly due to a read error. In nucleotides, the CDR3 is TGCAGCGTTGGTCAGCCACTGAACACCGGGGGGCTGTTTTTT. Translation gives CSVGQPLNTGGLFF. The rearrangement joins TRBV29-1 to TRBJ2-2; weak D call: TRBD2 (6 bases). Germline CDR1 is SQVTM and CDR2 is ANQGSEA. The CDR3 extends over 14 amino acids.

The CDR3 here is CASKPAGLDTQYF. For the CDR3, the DNA is TGTGCCAGCAAACCTGCGGGGTTGGATACGCAGTATTTT. The V and J genes are TRBV5-4 and TRBJ2-3; D is perhaps TRBD2 (6 bases). V lost 6 bases, J lost 6 bases, and 14 bases lay in between. CDR1 is SGHNT, CDR2 YYREEE, per germline (reference sequence). The CDR3 sequence is 13 residues long. Full variable domain (outside the CDR3, taken from reference TRBV5-4 and TRBJ2-3): ETGVTQSPTHLIKTRGQQVTLRCSSQSGHNTVSWYQQALGQGPQFIFQYYREEENGRGNFPPRFSGLQFPNYSSELNVNALELDDSALYLCASKPAGLDTQYFGPGTRLTVL.

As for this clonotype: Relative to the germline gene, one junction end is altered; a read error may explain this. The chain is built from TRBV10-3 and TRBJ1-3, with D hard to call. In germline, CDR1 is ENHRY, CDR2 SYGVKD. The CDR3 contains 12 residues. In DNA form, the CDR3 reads TGTGCCATCAGCGTGGATAGAAACACCACATATTTT. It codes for CAISVDRNTTYF.

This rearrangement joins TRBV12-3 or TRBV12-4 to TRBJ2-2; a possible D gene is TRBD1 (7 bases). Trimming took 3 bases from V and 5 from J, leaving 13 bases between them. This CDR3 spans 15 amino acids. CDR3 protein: CASSFRGAVTGELFF. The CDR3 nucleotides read TGTGCCAGCAGTTTCAGGGGGGCCGTTACCGGGGAGCTGTTTTTT.

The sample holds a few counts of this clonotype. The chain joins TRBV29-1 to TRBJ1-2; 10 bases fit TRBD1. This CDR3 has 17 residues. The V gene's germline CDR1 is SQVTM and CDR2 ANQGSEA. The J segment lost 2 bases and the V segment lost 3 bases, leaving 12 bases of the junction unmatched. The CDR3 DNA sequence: TGCAGCGTTGATGAGAGGGGAGGGACAGGGGAAAACTATGGCTACACCTTC. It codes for CSVDERGGTGENYGYTF.

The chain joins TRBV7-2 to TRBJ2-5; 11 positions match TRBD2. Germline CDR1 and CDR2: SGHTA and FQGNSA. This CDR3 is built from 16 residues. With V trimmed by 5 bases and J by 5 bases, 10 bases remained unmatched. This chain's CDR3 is CASSPQLAGGWETQYF. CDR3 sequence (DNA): TGTGCCAGCAGCCCACAGCTAGCGGGGGGCTGGGAGACCCAGTACTTC. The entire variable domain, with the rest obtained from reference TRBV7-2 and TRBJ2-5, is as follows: GAGVSQSPSNKVTEKGKDVELRCDPISGHTALYWYRQSLGQGLEFLIYFQGNSAPDKSGLPSDRFSAERTGGSVSTLTIQRTQQEDSAVYLCASSPQLAGGWETQYFGPGTRLLVL.

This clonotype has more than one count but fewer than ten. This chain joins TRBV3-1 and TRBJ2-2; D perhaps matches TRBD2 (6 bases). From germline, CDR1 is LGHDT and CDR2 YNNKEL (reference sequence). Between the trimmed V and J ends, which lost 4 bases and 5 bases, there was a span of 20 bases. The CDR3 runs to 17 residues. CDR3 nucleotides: TGTGCCAGCAGCCTCTACTTAACGCGGGGAAGGACCGGGGAGCTGTTTTTT. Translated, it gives CASSLYLTRGRTGELFF.

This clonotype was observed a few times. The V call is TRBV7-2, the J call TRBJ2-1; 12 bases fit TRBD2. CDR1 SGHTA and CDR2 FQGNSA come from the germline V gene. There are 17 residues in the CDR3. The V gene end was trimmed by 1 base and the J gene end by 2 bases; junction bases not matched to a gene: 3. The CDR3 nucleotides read TGTGCCAGCAGCTTAGTACGACTAGCGGGGGCCTACAATGAGCAGTTCTTC. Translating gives CASSLVRLAGAYNEQFF.

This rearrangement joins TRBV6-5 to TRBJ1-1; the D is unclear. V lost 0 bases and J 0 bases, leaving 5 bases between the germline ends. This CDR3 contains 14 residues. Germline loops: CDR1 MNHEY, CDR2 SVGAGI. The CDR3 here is CASSYSSLNTEAFF. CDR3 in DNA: TGTGCCAGCAGTTACTCTTCGCTGAACACTGAAGCTTTCTTT.

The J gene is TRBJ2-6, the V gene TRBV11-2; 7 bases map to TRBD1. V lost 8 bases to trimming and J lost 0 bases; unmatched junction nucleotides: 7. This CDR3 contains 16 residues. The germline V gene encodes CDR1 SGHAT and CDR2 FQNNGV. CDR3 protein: CASSGQIISGANVLTF. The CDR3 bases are TGTGCCAGCTCGGGACAGATAATCTCTGGGGCCAACGTCCTGACTTTC.

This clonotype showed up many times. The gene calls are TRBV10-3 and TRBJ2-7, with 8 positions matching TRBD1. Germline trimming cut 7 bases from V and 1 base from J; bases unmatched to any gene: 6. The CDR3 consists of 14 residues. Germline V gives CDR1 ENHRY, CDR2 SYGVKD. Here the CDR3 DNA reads TGTGCCATCAATCGCCAGGGGGCTTCCTACGAGCAGTACTTC. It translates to CAINRQGASYEQYF.

This CDR3 is CASSIKNAGRDEQYF. CDR3 nucleotide sequence: TGTGCCAGTAGTATAAAGAATGCCGGGCGAGACGAGCAGTACTTC. The chain combines TRBV19 with TRBJ2-7; D unclear. V shed 2 bases and J shed 5 bases, with 16 bases lying between them. The CDR3 has 15 amino acids. Germline CDR1 and CDR2: LNHDA and SQIVND (reference sequence).